The TCR beta chain under discussion was sequenced for a study of blood T cell repertoires in COVID-19. The CDR3 extends over 11 amino acids. Trimming removed 6 bases at V and 8 bases at J, with 10 bases between. Germline V CDR1 and CDR2: MNHEY, SVGAGI. Here immunoSEQ multiplex PCR was the method, and the copy in TCRdb shows in-frame clones only, minus some. This table holds hundreds of thousands of clones, around four fifths found once. The receptor's source is an older woman with active or convalescent COVID-19. The V call is TRBV6-5, the J call TRBJ1-2, with a tentative D call TRBD1 (5 bases). Sequences were obtained from peripheral blood. In nucleotides, the CDR3 is TGTGCCAGCAGGGGGCCTGACGGCTACACCTTC. Encoded protein: CASRGPDGYTF.